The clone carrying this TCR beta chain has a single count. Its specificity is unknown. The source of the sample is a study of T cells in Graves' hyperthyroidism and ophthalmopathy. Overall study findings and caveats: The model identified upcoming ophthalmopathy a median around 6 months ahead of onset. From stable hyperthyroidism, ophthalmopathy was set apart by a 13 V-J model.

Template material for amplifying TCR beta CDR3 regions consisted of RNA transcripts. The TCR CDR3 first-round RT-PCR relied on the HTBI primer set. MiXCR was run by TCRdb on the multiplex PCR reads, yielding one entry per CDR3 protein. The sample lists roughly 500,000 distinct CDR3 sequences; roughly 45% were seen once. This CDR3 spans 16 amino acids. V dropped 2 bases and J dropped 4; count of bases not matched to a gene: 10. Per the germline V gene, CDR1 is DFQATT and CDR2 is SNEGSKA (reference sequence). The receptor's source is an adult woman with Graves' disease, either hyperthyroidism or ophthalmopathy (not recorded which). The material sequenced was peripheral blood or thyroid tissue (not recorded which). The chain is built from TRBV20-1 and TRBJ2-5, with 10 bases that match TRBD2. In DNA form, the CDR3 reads TGCAGTGCTAGACCTACGAGCGGGGGGGGCCGAGAGACCCAGTACTTC. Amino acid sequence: CSARPTSGGGRETQYF.